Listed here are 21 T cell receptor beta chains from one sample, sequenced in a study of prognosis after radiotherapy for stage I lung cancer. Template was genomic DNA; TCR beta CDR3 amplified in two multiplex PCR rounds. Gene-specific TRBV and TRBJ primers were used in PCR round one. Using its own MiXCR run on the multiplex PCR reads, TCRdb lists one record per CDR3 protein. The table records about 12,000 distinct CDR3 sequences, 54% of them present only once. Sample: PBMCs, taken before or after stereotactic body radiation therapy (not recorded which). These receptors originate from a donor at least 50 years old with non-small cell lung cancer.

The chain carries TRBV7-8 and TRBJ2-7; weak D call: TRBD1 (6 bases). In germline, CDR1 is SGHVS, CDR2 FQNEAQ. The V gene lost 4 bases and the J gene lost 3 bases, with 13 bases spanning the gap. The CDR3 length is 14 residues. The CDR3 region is CASSSYRAGYEQYF. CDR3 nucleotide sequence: TGTGCCAGCAGCTCTTACAGGGCCGGCTACGAGCAGTACTTC.

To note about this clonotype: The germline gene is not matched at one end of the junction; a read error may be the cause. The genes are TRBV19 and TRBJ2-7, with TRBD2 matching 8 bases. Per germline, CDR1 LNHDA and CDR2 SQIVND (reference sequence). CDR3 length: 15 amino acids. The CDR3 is CDSSASGTREYEQYF. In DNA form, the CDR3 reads TGTGACAGTAGTGCCTCCGGGACTAGAGAGTACGAGCAGTACTTC. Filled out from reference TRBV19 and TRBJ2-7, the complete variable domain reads DGGITQSPKYLFRKEGQNVTLSCEQNLNHDAMYWYRQDPGQGLRLIYYSQIVNDFQKGDIAEGYSVSREKKESFPLTVTSAQKNPTAFYLCDSSASGTREYEQYFGPGTRLTVT.

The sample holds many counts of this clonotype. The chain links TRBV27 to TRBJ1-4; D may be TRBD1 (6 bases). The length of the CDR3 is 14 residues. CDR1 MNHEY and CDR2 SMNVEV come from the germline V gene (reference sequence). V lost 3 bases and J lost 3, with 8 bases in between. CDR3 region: CASSFEGANEKLFF. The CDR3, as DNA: TGTGCCAGCAGTTTCGAGGGGGCTAATGAAAAACTGTTTTTT.

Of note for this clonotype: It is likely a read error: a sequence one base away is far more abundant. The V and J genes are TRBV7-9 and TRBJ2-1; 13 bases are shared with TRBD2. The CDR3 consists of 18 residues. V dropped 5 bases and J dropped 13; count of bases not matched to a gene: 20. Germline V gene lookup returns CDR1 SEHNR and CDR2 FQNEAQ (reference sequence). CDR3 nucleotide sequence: TGTGCCAGCAGCCCAACCGACCTTACTAGCGGGAGGGCTTGGGACCAGTTCTTC. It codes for CASSPTDLTSGRAWDQFF.

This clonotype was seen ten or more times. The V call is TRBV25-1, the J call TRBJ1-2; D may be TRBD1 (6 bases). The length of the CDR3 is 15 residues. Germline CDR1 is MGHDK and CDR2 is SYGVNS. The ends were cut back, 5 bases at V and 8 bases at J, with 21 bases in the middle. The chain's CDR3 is CASSPQGGGLEGYTF. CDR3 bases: TGTGCCAGCAGTCCCCAGGGAGGGGGGCTTGAGGGCTACACCTTC.

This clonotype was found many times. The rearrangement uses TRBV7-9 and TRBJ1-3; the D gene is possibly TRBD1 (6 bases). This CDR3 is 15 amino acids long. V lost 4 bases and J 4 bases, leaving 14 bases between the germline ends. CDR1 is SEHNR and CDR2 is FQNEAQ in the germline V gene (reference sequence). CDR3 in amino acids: CASSSYSTGGNTIYF. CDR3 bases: TGTGCCAGCAGCTCCTACTCGACAGGAGGAAACACCATATATTTT.

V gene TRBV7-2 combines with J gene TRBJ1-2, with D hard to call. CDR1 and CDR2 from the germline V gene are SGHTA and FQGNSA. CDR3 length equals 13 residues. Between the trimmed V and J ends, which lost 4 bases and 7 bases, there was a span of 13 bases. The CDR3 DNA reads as TGTGCCAGCAGCTCCCAGAGGGAGGTTGGCTACACCTTC. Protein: CASSSQREVGYTF.

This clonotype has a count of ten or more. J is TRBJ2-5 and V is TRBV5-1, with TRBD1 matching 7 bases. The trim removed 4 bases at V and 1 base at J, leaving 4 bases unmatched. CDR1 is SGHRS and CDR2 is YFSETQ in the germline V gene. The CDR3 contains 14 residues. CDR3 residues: CASSRGQSQETQYF. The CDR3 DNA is TGCGCCAGCAGCCGGGGACAGAGCCAAGAGACCCAGTACTTC.

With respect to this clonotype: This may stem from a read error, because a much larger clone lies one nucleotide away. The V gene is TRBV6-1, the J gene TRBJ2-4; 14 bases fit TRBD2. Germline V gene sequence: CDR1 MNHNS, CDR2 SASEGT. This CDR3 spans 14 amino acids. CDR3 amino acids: CVSSVTSGRDIQYF. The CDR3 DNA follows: TGTGTCAGCAGTGTGACTAGCGGGAGGGACATTCAGTACTTC.

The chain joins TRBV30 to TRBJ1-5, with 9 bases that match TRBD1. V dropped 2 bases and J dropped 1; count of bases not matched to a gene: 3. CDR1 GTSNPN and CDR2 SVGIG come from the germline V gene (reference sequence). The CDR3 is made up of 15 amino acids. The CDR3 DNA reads TGTGCCTGGAGTCCCGGGACAGGGAGCAATCAGCCCCAGCATTTT. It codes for CAWSPGTGSNQPQHF.

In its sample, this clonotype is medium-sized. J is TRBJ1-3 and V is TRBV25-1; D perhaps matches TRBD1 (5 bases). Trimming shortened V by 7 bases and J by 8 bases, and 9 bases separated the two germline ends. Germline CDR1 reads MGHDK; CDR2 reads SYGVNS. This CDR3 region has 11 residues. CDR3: CASTPGDTIYF. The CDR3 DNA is TGTGCCAGCACCCCGGGGGACACCATATATTTT.

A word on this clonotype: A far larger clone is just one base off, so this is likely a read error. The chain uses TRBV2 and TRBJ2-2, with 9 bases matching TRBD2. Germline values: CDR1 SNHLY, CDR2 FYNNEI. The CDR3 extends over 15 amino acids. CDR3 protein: CASSATSGNIGELFF. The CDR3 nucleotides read TGTGCCAGCAGCGCGACTAGCGGAAACATCGGGGAGCTGTTTTTT. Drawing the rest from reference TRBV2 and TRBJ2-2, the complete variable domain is EPEVTQTPSHQVTQMGQEVILRCVPISNHLYFYWYRQILGQKVEFLVSFYNNEISEKSEIFDDQFSVERPDGSNFTLKIRSTKLEDSAMYFCASSATSGNIGELFFGEGSRLTVL.

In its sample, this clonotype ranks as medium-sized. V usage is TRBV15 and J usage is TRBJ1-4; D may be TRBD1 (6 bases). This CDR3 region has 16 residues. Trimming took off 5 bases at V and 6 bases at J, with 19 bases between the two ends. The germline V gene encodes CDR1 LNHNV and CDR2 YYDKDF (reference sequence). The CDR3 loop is CATSSDDGGLHEKLFF. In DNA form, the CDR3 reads TGTGCCACCAGCTCAGACGACGGGGGGCTTCATGAAAAACTGTTTTTT.

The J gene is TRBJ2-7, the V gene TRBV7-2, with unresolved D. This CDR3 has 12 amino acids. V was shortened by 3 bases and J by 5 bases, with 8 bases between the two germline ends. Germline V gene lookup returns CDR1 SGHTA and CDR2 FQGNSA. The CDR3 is CASSFYGDEQYF. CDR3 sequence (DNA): TGTGCCAGCAGCTTCTATGGGGACGAGCAGTACTTC.

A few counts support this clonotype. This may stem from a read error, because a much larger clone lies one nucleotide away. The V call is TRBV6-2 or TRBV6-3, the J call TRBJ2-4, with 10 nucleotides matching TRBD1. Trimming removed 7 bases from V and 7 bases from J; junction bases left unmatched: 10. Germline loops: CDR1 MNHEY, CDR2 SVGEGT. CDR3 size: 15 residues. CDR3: CASISQGQGSNIQYF. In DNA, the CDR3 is TGTGCCAGCATTTCCCAGGGACAGGGGTCGAACATTCAGTACTTC.

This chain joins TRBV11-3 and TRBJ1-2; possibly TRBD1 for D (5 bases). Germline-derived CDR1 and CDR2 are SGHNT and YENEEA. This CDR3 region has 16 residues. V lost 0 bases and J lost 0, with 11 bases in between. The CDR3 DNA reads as TGTGCCAGCAGCTTAGAGGGTCGACAGTCTAACTATGGCTACACCTTC. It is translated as CASSLEGRQSNYGYTF.

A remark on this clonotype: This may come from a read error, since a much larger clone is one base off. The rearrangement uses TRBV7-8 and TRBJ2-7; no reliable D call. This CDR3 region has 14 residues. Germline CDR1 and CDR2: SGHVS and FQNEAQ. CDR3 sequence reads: CASILDGLVYEQYF. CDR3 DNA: TGTGCCAGCATCTTAGACGGTTTGGTTTACGAGCAGTACTTC.

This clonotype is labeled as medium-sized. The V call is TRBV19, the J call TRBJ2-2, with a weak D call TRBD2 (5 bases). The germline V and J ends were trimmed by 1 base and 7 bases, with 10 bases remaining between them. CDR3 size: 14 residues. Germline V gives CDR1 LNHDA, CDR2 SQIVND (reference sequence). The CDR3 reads CASSIAGVDGELFF. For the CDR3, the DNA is TGTGCCAGTAGTATAGCCGGGGTCGACGGGGAGCTGTTTTTT.

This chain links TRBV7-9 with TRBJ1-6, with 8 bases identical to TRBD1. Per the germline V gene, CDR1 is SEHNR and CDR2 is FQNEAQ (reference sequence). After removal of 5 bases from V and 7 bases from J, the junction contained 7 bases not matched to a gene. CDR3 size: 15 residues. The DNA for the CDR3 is TGTGCCAGCAGCCGTGACAGGGGAGGAAATTCACCCCTCCACTTT. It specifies CASSRDRGGNSPLHF.

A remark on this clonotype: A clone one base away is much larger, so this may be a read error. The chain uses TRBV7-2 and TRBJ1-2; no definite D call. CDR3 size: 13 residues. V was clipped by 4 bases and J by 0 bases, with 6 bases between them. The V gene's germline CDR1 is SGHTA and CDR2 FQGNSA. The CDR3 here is CASSSVPNYGYTF. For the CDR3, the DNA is TGTGCCAGCAGCTCAGTGCCTAACTATGGCTACACCTTC.

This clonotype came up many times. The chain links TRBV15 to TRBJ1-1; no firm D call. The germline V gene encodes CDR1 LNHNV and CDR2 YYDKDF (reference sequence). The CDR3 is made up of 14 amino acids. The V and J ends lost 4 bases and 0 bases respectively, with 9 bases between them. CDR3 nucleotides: TGTGCCACCAGCATACAACAGTTGAACACTGAAGCTTTCTTT. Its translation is CATSIQQLNTEAFF.